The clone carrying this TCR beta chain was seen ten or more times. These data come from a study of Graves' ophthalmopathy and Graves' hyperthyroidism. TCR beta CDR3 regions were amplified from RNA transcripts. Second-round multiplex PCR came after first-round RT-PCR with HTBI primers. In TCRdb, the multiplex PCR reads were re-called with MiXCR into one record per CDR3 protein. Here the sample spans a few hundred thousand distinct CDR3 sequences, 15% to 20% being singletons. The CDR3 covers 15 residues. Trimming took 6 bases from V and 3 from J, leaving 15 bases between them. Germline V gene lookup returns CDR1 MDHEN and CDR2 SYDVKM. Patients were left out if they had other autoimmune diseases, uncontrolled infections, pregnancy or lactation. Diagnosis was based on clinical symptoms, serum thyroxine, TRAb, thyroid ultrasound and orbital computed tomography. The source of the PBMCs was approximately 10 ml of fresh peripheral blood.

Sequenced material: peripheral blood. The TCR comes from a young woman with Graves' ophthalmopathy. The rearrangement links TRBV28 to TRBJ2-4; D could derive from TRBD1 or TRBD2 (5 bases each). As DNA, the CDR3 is TGTGCCAGCAGACCCCTGGGGGAGAGCAAAAACATTCAGTACTTC. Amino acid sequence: CASRPLGESKNIQYF.